This TCR beta chain appears in the sequencing data of a study of T cell responses to AZD1222 COVID-19 vaccine. Study-wide points: The study identified only six AZD1222 recipients as seropositive at baseline.

Assay: immunoSEQ multiplex PCR; the TCRdb copy retains only in-frame clones and omits some. The data hold about 120,000 clones, with about 90% observed a single time. J gave up 4 bases and V 5 bases, and 11 bases lay outside the gene matches. CDR3 length equals 17 residues. Per germline, CDR1 SGDLS and CDR2 YYNGEE. On this clone itself: Its cognate antigen is unknown.

The gene calls are TRBV9 and TRBJ2-2, with 10 bases identical to TRBD2. The receptor comes from an adult in good health. This material consisted of peripheral blood, taken on day 0 of MenACWY control vaccination. The CDR3 is CASSGASSGRFTGELFF. The CDR3 bases are TGTGCCAGCAGTGGGGCTTCTAGCGGGAGATTCACCGGGGAGCTGTTTTTT.